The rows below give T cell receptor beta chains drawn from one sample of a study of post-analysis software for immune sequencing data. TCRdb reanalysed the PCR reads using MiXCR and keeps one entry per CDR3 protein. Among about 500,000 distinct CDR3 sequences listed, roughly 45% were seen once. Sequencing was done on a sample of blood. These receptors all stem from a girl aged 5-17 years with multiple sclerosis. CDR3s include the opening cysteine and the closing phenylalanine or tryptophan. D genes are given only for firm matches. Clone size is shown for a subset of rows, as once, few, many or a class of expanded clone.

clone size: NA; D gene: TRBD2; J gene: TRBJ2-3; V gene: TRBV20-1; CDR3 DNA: TGCAGTGCTAGAGTAGGCGGGAGAACAGATACGCAGTATTTT; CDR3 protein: CSARVGGRTDTQYF
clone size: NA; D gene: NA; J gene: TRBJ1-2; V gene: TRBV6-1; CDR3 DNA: TGTGCCAGCAGTAGGGTAGCTGGCTACACCTTC; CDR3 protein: CASSRVAGYTF
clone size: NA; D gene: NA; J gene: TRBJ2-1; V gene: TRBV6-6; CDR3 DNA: TGTGCCAGCACTTGGCTAGCGAGCAATGAGCAGTTCTTC; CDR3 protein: CASTWLASNEQFF
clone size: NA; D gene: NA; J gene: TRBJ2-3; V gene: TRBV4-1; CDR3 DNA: TGTGCCAGCAGTCCCGGGCCTAGCACAGATACGCAGTATTTT; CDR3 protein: CASSPGPSTDTQYF
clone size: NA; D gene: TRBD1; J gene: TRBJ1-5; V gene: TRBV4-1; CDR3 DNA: TGCGCCAGCAGCCCCGAGACAGGGGTTGATCAGCCCCAGCATTTT; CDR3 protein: CASSPETGVDQPQHF
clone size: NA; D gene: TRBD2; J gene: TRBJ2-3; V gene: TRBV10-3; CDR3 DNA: TGTGCCAGTGGACTAGCGGGAGACGGCACAGATACGCAGTATTTT; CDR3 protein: CASGLAGDGTDTQYF
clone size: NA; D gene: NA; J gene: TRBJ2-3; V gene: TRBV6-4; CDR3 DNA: TGTGCCAGCAGTGTCTTCGGGAGCGTCACAGATACGCAGTATTTT; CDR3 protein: CASSVFGSVTDTQYF
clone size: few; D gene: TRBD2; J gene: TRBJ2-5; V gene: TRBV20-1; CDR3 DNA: TGCAGTGCTAGGCCGAGGACTAGCGGACAAGAGACCCAGTACTTC; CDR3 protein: CSARPRTSGQETQYF
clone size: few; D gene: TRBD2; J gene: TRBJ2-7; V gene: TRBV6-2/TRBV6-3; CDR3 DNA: TGTGCCAGCAGTCTCAGGAACTCCGGGAGGGGCTACGAGCAGTACTTC; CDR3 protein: CASSLRNSGRGYEQYF
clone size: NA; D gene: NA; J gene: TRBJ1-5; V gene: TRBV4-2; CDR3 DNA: TGTGCCAGCAGCCATGTGGGCTCAGGATTTTTAAGCAATCAGCCCCAGCATTTT; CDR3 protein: CASSHVGSGFLSNQPQHF
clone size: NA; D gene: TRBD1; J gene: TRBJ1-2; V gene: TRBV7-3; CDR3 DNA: TGTGCCAGCAGCACGCCGACAGGGGTTGGCTACACCTTC; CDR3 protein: CASSTPTGVGYTF
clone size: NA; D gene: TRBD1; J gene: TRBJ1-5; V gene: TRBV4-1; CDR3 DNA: TGCGCCAGCAGCCAAGGAGTGGGACAGGGGATCAATCAGCCCCAGCATTTT; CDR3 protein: CASSQGVGQGINQPQHF
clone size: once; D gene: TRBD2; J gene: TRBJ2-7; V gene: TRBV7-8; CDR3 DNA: TGTGCCAGCAGCTTAGCGTTTCGGACTAGCGGCTACGAGCAGTACTTC; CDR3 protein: CASSLAFRTSGYEQYF
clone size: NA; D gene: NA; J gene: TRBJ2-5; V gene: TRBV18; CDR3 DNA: TGTGCCAGCTCAGACAAAGAGACCCAGTACTTC; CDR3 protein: CASSDKETQYF
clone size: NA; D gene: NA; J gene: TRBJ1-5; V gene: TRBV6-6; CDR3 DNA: TGTGCCAGCAGTTACTTCACCGGACAAGATCAGCCCCAGCATTTT; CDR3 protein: CASSYFTGQDQPQHF
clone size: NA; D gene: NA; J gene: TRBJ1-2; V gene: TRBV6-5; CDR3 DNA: TGTGCCAGCAGTTACTCGTACCCATTCGACAGCGCCTATGGCTACACCTTC; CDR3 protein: CASSYSYPFDSAYGYTF
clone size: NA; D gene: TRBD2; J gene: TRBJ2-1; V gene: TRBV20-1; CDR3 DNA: TGCAGTGCTAGAGATCCTCGGCGGGAGGCGGTCTACAATGAGCAGTTCTTC; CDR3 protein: CSARDPRREAVYNEQFF
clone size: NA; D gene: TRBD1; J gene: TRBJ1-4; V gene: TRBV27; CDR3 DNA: TGTGCCAGCAGTTGGTCGGACAGGGGAAAACTGTTTTTT; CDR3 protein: CASSWSDRGKLFF
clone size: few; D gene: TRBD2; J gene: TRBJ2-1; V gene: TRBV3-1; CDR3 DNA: TGTGCCAGCAGAAAACTAGCGGGAGGCCATGAGCAGTTCTTC; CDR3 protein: CASRKLAGGHEQFF
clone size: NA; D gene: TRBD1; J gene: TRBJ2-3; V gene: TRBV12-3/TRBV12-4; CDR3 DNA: TGTGCCAGCAGTTCCGGGACAGGGGGCGCAGATACGGAGTATTTT; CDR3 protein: CASSSGTGGADTEYF
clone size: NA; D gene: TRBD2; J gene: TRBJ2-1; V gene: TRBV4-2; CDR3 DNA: TGTGCCAGCAGCCAAGAGGGTACTAGCGGGAGTTCGTCCTACAATGAGCAGTTCTTC; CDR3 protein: CASSQEGTSGSSSYNEQFF
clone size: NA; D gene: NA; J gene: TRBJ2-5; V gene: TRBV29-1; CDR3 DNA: TGCAGCGTTGAAGAGGGGCCGGCCGGCCAGTACTTC; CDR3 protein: CSVEEGPAGQYF
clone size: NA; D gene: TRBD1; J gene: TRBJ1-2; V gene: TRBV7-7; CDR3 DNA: TGTGCTAGCAGCTTAGTGGGTTCCGGGACAGGTGGACGCGGCTACACCTTC; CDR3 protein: CASSLVGSGTGGRGYTF
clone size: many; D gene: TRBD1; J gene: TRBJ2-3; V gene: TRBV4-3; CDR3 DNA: TGCGCCAGCAGCCAAGATGGACAGGGGTTAGATACGCAGTATTTT; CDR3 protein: CASSQDGQGLDTQYF
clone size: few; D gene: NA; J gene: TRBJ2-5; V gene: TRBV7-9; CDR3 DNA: TGTGCCAGCACCTCACTTGAGGAGACCCAGTACTTC; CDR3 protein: CASTSLEETQYF
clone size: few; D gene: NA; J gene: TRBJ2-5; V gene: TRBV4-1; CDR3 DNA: TGCGCCAGCAGCCAAGGGTCAAGCGGTCAAGAGACCCAGTACTTC; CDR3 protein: CASSQGSSGQETQYF
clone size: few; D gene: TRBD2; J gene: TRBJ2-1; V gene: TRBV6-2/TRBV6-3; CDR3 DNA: TGTGCCAGCAGTTACTACAATCCTAGCGGGAGTCGGAATGAGCAGTTCTTC; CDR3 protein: CASSYYNPSGSRNEQFF
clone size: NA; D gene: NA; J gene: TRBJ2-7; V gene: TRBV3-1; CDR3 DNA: TGTGCCAGCAGCCAAGCGTTCCGAGGCACAATCTCCTACGAGCAGTACTTC; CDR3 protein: CASSQAFRGTISYEQYF
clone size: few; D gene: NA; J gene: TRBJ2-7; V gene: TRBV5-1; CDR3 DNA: TGCGCCAGCAGCTTGGAGGGGAACGGCGTCTACGAGCAGTACTTC; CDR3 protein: CASSLEGNGVYEQYF
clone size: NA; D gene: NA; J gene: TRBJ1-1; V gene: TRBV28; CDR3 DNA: TGTGCCAGCAGCCTGGTTTACACTGAAGCTTTCTTT; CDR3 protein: CASSLVYTEAFF
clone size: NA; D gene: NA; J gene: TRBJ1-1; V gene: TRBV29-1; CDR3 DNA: TGCAGCGTTGTCCAGACAGATAAGAACACTGAAGCTTTCTTT; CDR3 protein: CSVVQTDKNTEAFF
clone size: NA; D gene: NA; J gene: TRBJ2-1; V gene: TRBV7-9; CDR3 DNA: TGTGCCAGCAGCTTCTCCGGCCGGTACAATGAGCAGTTCTTC; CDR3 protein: CASSFSGRYNEQFF
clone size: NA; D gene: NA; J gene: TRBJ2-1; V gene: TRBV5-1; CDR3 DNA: TGCGCCAGCAGCTGGGGGGACCGATACGAAAACAATGAGCAGTTCTTC; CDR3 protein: CASSWGDRYENNEQFF
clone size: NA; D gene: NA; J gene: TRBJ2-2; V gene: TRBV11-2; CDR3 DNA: TGTGCCAGCAGCCGACAGGTCACCAACACCGGGGAGCTGTTTTTT; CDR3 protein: CASSRQVTNTGELFF
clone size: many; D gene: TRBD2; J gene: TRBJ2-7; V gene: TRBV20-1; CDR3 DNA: TGCAGTGCTAGAGACGGGAGGGGGGCCTACGAGCAGTACTTC; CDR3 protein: CSARDGRGAYEQYF
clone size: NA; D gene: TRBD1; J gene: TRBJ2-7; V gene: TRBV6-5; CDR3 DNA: TGTGCCAGCAGCCAGACAGGGTATCAGTACTTC; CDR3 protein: CASSQTGYQYF
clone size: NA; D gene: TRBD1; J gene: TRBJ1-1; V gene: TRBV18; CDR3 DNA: TGTGCCAGCTCACCACGGGGGACAGCGAACACTGAAGCTTTCTTT; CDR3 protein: CASSPRGTANTEAFF
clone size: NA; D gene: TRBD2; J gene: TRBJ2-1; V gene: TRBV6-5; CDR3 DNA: TGTGCCACCCGATTCGGCCGGCTCGGGAGGGTCAATGAGCAGTTCTTC; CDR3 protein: CATRFGRLGRVNEQFF
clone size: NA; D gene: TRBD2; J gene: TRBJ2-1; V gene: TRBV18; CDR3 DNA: TGTGCCAGCGCTAGCGGGCCGGCGGGAAATGAGCAGTTCTTC; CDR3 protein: CASASGPAGNEQFF
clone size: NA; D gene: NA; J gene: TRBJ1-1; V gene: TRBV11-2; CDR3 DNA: TGTGCCAGCATCCCATCTAGTGACAGAAACACTGAAGCTTTCTTT; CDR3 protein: CASIPSSDRNTEAFF
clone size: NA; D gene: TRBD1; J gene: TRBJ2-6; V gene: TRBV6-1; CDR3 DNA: TGTGCCAGCATGGAGACAGGGGGGACTGGGGCCAACGTCCTGACTTTC; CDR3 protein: CASMETGGTGANVLTF
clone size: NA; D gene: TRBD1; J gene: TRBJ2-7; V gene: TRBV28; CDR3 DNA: TGTGCCAGCAGTCCCCTAGACAGGGCCTTAACCCACTACGAGCAGTACTTC; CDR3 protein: CASSPLDRALTHYEQYF
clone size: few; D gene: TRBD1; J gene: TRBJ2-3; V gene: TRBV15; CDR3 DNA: TGTGCCACCAGTCGAGACAGGGCACCAGATACGCAGTATTTT; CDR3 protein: CATSRDRAPDTQYF
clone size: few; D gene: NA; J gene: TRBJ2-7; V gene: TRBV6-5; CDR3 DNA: TGTGCCAGCAGCCCCGGCGAGTTCTACGAGCAGTACTTC; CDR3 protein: CASSPGEFYEQYF
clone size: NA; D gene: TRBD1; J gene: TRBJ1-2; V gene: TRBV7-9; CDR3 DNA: TGTGCCAGCAGCTTAGACCCAGGGGGCAGTAACTATGGCTACACCTTC; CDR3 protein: CASSLDPGGSNYGYTF
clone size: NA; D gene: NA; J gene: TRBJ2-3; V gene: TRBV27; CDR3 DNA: TGTGCCAGCAGGGTAAACACAGATACGCAGTATTTT; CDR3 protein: CASRVNTDTQYF
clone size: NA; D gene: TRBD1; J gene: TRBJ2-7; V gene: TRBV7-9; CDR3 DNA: TGTGCCAGCAGCGTCATTACGGGGACAGGGATTAACGAGCAGTACTTC; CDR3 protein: CASSVITGTGINEQYF
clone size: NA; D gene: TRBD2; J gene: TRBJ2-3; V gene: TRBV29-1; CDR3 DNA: TGCAGCGTTAGGGGAGGGTCCACAGATACGCAGTATTTT; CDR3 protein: CSVRGGSTDTQYF
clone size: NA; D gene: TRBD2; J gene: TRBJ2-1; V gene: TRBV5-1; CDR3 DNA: TGCGCCAGCAGCTGGGACTGGGCGGGAGGTCCCAATGAGCAGTTCTTC; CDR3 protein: CASSWDWAGGPNEQFF
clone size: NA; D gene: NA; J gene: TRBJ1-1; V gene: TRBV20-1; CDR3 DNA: TGCAGTGCTAGGACGACGGGGATGAACACTGAAGCTTTCTTT; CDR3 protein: CSARTTGMNTEAFF
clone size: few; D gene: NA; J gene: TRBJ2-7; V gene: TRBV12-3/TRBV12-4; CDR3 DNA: TGTGCCAGCAGTTTGGACCTGGGGTCGTACGAGCAGTACTTC; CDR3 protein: CASSLDLGSYEQYF
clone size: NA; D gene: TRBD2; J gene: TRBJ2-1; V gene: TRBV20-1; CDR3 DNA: TGCAGTGCTAGAGATTCGGGACTAGCGGACAATGAGCAGTTCTTC; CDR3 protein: CSARDSGLADNEQFF
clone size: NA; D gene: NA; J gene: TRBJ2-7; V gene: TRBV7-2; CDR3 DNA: TGTGCCAGCAGCCCCTCAACCGGGATAAGGACTGACGAGCAGTACTTC; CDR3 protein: CASSPSTGIRTDEQYF
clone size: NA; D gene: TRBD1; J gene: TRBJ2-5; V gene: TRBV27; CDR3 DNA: TGTGCCAGCAGTTTCACGGACAGGGGGCGGGAGACCCAGTACTTC; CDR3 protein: CASSFTDRGRETQYF